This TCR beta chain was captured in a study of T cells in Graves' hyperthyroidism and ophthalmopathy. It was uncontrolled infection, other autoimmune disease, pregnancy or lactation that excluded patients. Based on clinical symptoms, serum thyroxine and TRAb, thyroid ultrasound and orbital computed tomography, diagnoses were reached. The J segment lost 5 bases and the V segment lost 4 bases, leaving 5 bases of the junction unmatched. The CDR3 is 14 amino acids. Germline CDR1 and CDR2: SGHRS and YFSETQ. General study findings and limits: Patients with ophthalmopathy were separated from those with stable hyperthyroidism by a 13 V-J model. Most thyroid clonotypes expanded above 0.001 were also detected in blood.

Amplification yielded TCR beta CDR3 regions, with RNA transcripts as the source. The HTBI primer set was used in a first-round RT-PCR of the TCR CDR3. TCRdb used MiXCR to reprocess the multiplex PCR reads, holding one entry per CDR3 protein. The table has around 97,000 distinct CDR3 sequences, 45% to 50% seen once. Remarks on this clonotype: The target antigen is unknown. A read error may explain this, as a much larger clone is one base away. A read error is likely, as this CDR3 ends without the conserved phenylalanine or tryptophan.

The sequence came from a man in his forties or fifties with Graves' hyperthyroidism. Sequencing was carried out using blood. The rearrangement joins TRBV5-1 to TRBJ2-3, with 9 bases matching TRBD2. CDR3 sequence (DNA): TGCGCCAGCAGCGCTAGCGGGAAGAAAGATACGCAGTATTGT. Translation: CASSASGKKDTQYC.